Below are 5 T cell receptor beta chains sequenced from a single sample in a study of T-cell memory formation after mild COVID-19. TCRdb processed the 5' RACE reads anew with MiXCR; each CDR3 protein has one entry. The sample comprises around 62,000 distinct CDR3 sequences, around a quarter of which are singletons, and 40% to 45% rests with the top ten. Material: PBMCs or a T cell subset sorted from them (not recorded which). The receptor set was obtained from a man aged 18-30 years who had mild COVID-19 (a few samples of this study predate the infection). Cell type and time point are not known.

The CDR3 loop is CASGEGTGINEQYF. CDR3 nucleotides: TGTGCTAGTGGTGAAGGGACAGGGATCAACGAGCAGTACTTC. V gene TRBV12-5 combines with J gene TRBJ2-7; 9 bases align to TRBD1. J lost 5 bases, V lost 5 bases, and 7 bases had no gene match. The CDR3 extends over 14 amino acids. The germline V gene has CDR1 LGHNT and CDR2 FRNRAP.

There are a few counts of this clonotype. The rearrangement joins TRBV2 to TRBJ2-7; D not certain. Germline assignment: CDR1 SNHLY and CDR2 FYNNEI. The CDR3 runs 13 residues. Deletions cut 8 bases from V and 1 base from J, with 12 bases between. CDR3 nucleotide sequence: TGTGCCAGCCACAAGGACCTTTCCTACGAGCAGTACGTC. This translates into CASHKDLSYEQYV.

The chain links TRBV20-1 to TRBJ1-1, with 9 bases lining up with TRBD1. Germline trimming cut 1 base from V and 5 bases from J; bases unmatched to any gene: 5. The CDR3 has 14 residues. From germline, CDR1 is DFQATT and CDR2 SNEGSKA (reference sequence). DNA of the CDR3: TGCAGTGCTAGAGGGACAGGGGATAAAACTGAAGCTTTCTTT. Its protein product is CSARGTGDKTEAFF.

This clonotype was observed a handful of times. Written as DNA, the CDR3 is TGCAGTGCTCAGGCACTAGCGGGGGGGCTGAGCACAGATACGCAGTATTTT. Encoded protein: CSAQALAGGLSTDTQYF. This rearrangement joins TRBV20-1 to TRBJ2-3; 13 bases fit TRBD2. V lost 5 bases and J lost 0; bases outside the gene matches: 8. In germline, CDR1 is DFQATT, CDR2 SNEGSKA (reference sequence). CDR3 length: 17 amino acids.

The table lists this clonotype with a few counts. This sequence joins TRBV4-1 and TRBJ2-7; D remains ambiguous. V was pared by 1 base and J by 2 bases, with 9 bases between. Germline values: CDR1 MGHRA, CDR2 YSYEKL. The CDR3 runs 14 residues. In DNA form, the CDR3 reads TGCGCCAGCAGCCAAGCCTCCTGGGCCTACGAGCAGTACTTC. It encodes CASSQASWAYEQYF.